The sequence of this T cell receptor beta chain was determined in a study of blood T cell repertoires in COVID-19. The CDR3 length is 15 residues. The germline V gene encodes CDR1 SGHDT and CDR2 YYEEEE. Trimming removed 1 base at V and 6 bases at J, with 11 bases between. The method was immunoSEQ multiplex PCR; TCRdb's version includes in-frame clones alone and lacks a portion of them. The sample shows about 480,000 clones, 85% to 90% of them seen only once. This sequence originates from a woman aged 40 to 50 who had recovered from COVID-19. Sequencing was performed on PBMCs or T cells enriched from blood (not recorded which). This chain connects TRBV5-6 to TRBJ1-6; no firm D call. The CDR3 DNA reads as TGTGCCAGCAGCTTGCGGGATTACCCTAATTCACCCCTCCACTTT. It specifies CASSLRDYPNSPLHF.